These T cell receptor beta chains were read from a single sample in a study of T cells in Graves' hyperthyroidism and ophthalmopathy. TCRdb re-analysed the multiplex PCR reads in MiXCR, keeping a single row per CDR3 protein. This table has 450,000 to 650,000 distinct CDR3 sequences, less than 25% appearing once. The sample consisted of blood. The source is a man between 18 and 29 years old with Graves' hyperthyroidism. The CDR3 runs from the conserved cysteine through the conserved F or W. Fields, in order: J gene, V gene, clone size, D gene, CDR3 protein, CDR3 DNA. D genes are given only for firm matches. For some rows the clone size is stated as once, few or many, or as a class when expanded; others skip it.

j_gene: TRBJ2-5; v_gene: TRBV7-6; abundance: NA; d_gene: TRBD1; CDR3aa: CASTIGTGGGETQYF; CDR3nt: TGTGCCAGCACCATCGGGACAGGGGGGGGGGAGACCCAGTACTTC
j_gene: TRBJ2-4; v_gene: TRBV12-3/TRBV12-4; abundance: many; d_gene: NA; CDR3aa: CASSLGIGGNIQYF; CDR3nt: TGTGCCAGCAGTTTAGGTATAGGGGGAAACATTCAGTACTTC
j_gene: TRBJ2-7; v_gene: TRBV4-2; abundance: NA; d_gene: TRBD1; CDR3aa: CASSQDGGTGYEQYF; CDR3nt: TGTGCCAGCAGCCAAGATGGGGGGACAGGCTACGAGCAGTACTTC
j_gene: TRBJ2-5; v_gene: TRBV3-1; abundance: few; d_gene: NA; CDR3aa: CASSTGSRGSWGETQYF; CDR3nt: TGTGCCAGCAGCACCGGGTCGAGGGGGTCCTGGGGAGAGACCCAGTACTTC
j_gene: TRBJ1-3; v_gene: TRBV11-2; abundance: many; d_gene: NA; CDR3aa: CASSTDGISGNTIYF; CDR3nt: TGTGCCAGCAGCACCGACGGAATCTCTGGAAACACCATATATTTT
j_gene: TRBJ1-1; v_gene: TRBV12-3/TRBV12-4; abundance: NA; d_gene: NA; CDR3aa: CASSLKDRVEACF; CDR3nt: TGTGCCAGTAGTTTAAAGGACCGAGTTGAAGCTTGCTTT
j_gene: TRBJ2-5; v_gene: TRBV24-1; abundance: many; d_gene: TRBD1; CDR3aa: CATSDPGQAGAQYF; CDR3nt: TGTGCCACCAGTGACCCCGGACAGGCCGGGGCCCAGTACTTC
j_gene: TRBJ1-6; v_gene: TRBV6-5; abundance: few; d_gene: NA; CDR3aa: CASSHWQGSGGSPLHF; CDR3nt: TGTGCCAGCAGTCACTGGCAGGGGTCGGGGGGCTCACCCCTCCACTTT
j_gene: TRBJ2-5; v_gene: TRBV25-1; abundance: many; d_gene: TRBD1; CDR3aa: CASSSRTGLETQYF; CDR3nt: TGTGCCAGCAGTTCCCGGACAGGGTTGGAGACCCAGTACTTC
j_gene: TRBJ2-5; v_gene: TRBV7-2; abundance: many; d_gene: TRBD1; CDR3aa: CASSSPPGQGGETQYF; CDR3nt: TGTGCCAGCAGCTCGCCACCGGGACAGGGTGGAGAGACCCAGTACTTC
j_gene: TRBJ1-2; v_gene: TRBV6-2/TRBV6-3; abundance: many; d_gene: NA; CDR3aa: CASSYATGSVANYGYTF; CDR3nt: TGTGCCAGCAGTTACGCGACAGGTTCGGTAGCTAACTATGGCTACACCTTC
j_gene: TRBJ1-1; v_gene: TRBV6-1; abundance: many; d_gene: NA; CDR3aa: CASSPLSRASRGTEAFF; CDR3nt: TGTGCCAGCAGTCCTTTATCGAGGGCATCCCGGGGGACTGAAGCTTTCTTT
j_gene: TRBJ2-7; v_gene: TRBV14; abundance: NA; d_gene: NA; CDR3aa: CASSQDASSYEQYF; CDR3nt: TGTGCCAGCAGCCAAGATGCCAGCTCCTACGAGCAGTACTTC
j_gene: TRBJ2-5; v_gene: TRBV20-1; abundance: NA; d_gene: NA; CDR3aa: CSARLQGETQYF; CDR3nt: TGCAGTGCTAGGTTGCAGGGGGAGACCCAGTACTTC
j_gene: TRBJ2-2; v_gene: TRBV19; abundance: NA; d_gene: NA; CDR3aa: CASSTTLQGTGELFF; CDR3nt: TGTGCCAGTAGCACCACCTTGCAGGGGACCGGGGAGCTGTTTTTT
j_gene: TRBJ2-2; v_gene: TRBV19; abundance: many; d_gene: NA; CDR3aa: CASNADTGELFF; CDR3nt: TGTGCCAGTAATGCCGATACCGGGGAGCTGTTTTTT
j_gene: TRBJ2-5; v_gene: TRBV28; abundance: NA; d_gene: NA; CDR3aa: CASSLGRGAQQETQYF; CDR3nt: TGTGCCAGCAGTTTAGGTCGGGGGGCCCAACAAGAGACCCAGTACTTC
j_gene: TRBJ1-2; v_gene: TRBV9; abundance: many; d_gene: NA; CDR3aa: CASSEPVDRPNYGYTF; CDR3nt: TGTGCCAGCAGCGAGCCCGTGGACAGACCTAACTATGGCTACACCTTC
j_gene: TRBJ2-2; v_gene: TRBV4-1; abundance: few; d_gene: TRBD1; CDR3aa: CASSQVRSQGVAGELFF; CDR3nt: TGCGCCAGCAGCCAAGTACGTTCGCAGGGGGTCGCCGGGGAGCTGTTTTTT
j_gene: TRBJ1-1; v_gene: TRBV12-3/TRBV12-4; abundance: many; d_gene: TRBD1; CDR3aa: CASSPKTGGDVKAFF; CDR3nt: TGTGCCAGCAGTCCGAAGACAGGGGGGGATGTGAAAGCTTTCTTT
j_gene: TRBJ1-1; v_gene: TRBV10-1; abundance: many; d_gene: NA; CDR3aa: CASSEEEMNTEAFF; CDR3nt: TGCGCCAGCAGTGAGGAGGAGATGAACACTGAAGCTTTCTTT
j_gene: TRBJ2-7; v_gene: TRBV4-2; abundance: NA; d_gene: NA; CDR3aa: CASSQDSGGPSYEQYF; CDR3nt: TGTGCCAGCAGCCAAGATTCAGGGGGGCCCTCCTACGAGCAGTACTTC
j_gene: TRBJ2-7; v_gene: TRBV7-9; abundance: many; d_gene: NA; CDR3aa: CASSPVPYEQYF; CDR3nt: TGTGCCAGCAGCCCCGTCCCCTACGAGCAGTACTTC
j_gene: TRBJ1-2; v_gene: TRBV6-5; abundance: many; d_gene: NA; CDR3aa: CASRRTGTMNGYTF; CDR3nt: TGTGCCAGCAGAAGAACAGGGACAATGAATGGCTACACCTTC
j_gene: TRBJ1-2; v_gene: TRBV28; abundance: NA; d_gene: TRBD1; CDR3aa: CASSKGTEYGYTF; CDR3nt: TGTGCCAGCAGTAAAGGGACAGAATATGGCTACACCTTC
j_gene: TRBJ1-5; v_gene: TRBV4-1; abundance: few; d_gene: NA; CDR3aa: CASSHTGNQPQHF; CDR3nt: TGCGCCAGCAGCCACACTGGGAATCAGCCCCAGCATTTT
j_gene: TRBJ1-2; v_gene: TRBV28; abundance: many; d_gene: NA; CDR3aa: CASSSPRGYTF; CDR3nt: TGTGCCAGCAGTTCCCCACGTGGCTACACCTTC
j_gene: TRBJ2-2; v_gene: TRBV28; abundance: many; d_gene: NA; CDR3aa: CASTRVTGELFF; CDR3nt: TGTGCCAGCACCCGAGTCACCGGGGAGCTGTTTTTT
j_gene: TRBJ1-5; v_gene: TRBV4-1; abundance: NA; d_gene: NA; CDR3aa: CASSQAGVTQPQHF; CDR3nt: TGCGCCAGCAGCCAAGCGGGGGTTACTCAGCCCCAGCATTTT
j_gene: TRBJ2-7; v_gene: TRBV11-1; abundance: NA; d_gene: NA; CDR3aa: CASSSSDGPSPYEQYF; CDR3nt: TGTGCCAGCAGCTCTTCGGACGGACCCTCGCCCTACGAGCAGTACTTC
j_gene: TRBJ1-1; v_gene: TRBV18; abundance: few; d_gene: NA; CDR3aa: CASSKEGVDTEAFF; CDR3nt: TGTGCCAGCTCCAAGGAAGGAGTGGACACTGAAGCTTTCTTT
j_gene: TRBJ1-1; v_gene: TRBV6-5; abundance: many; d_gene: NA; CDR3aa: CASSYSPIWQPNTEAFF; CDR3nt: TGTGCCAGCAGTTACTCGCCGATTTGGCAGCCGAACACTGAAGCTTTCTTT
j_gene: TRBJ1-5; v_gene: TRBV12-3/TRBV12-4; abundance: many; d_gene: NA; CDR3aa: CASSLALNADQPQHF; CDR3nt: TGTGCCAGCAGTTTAGCGCTAAATGCGGATCAGCCCCAGCATTTT
j_gene: TRBJ1-3; v_gene: TRBV11-2; abundance: few; d_gene: NA; CDR3aa: CASSFGGRENTIYF; CDR3nt: TGTGCCAGCAGCTTCGGGGGGCGCGAAAACACCATATATTTT
j_gene: TRBJ2-5; v_gene: TRBV28; abundance: many; d_gene: TRBD1; CDR3aa: CASSPDRGFGQETQYF; CDR3nt: TGTGCCAGCAGCCCAGACAGGGGGTTCGGGCAAGAGACCCAGTACTTC
j_gene: TRBJ2-7; v_gene: TRBV7-7; abundance: many; d_gene: NA; CDR3aa: CASSPIHSSYEQYF; CDR3nt: TGTGCCAGCAGCCCGATCCACAGCTCCTACGAGCAGTACTTC
j_gene: TRBJ2-7; v_gene: TRBV12-3/TRBV12-4; abundance: few; d_gene: NA; CDR3aa: CASSRLLAKGLEQYF; CDR3nt: TGTGCCAGCAGCCGACTTTTGGCTAAGGGTCTCGAGCAGTACTTC
j_gene: TRBJ1-2; v_gene: TRBV11-2; abundance: NA; d_gene: TRBD1; CDR3aa: CASSLAGQGSSGYTF; CDR3nt: TGTGCCAGCAGCTTAGCCGGACAGGGAAGTAGCGGCTACACCTTC
j_gene: TRBJ2-7; v_gene: TRBV6-1; abundance: few; d_gene: TRBD1; CDR3aa: CASSEEGQGSHEQYF; CDR3nt: TGTGCCAGCAGTGAAGAGGGACAGGGGTCCCACGAGCAGTACTTC
j_gene: TRBJ1-1; v_gene: TRBV5-1; abundance: NA; d_gene: NA; CDR3aa: CASSSTGSRTEAFF; CDR3nt: TGCGCCAGCAGCTCTACAGGTTCGAGGACTGAAGCTTTCTTT
j_gene: TRBJ1-1; v_gene: TRBV27; abundance: many; d_gene: NA; CDR3aa: CASSLRGSFRNTEAFF; CDR3nt: TGTGCCAGCAGTTTAAGAGGAAGCTTTAGGAACACTGAAGCTTTCTTT
j_gene: TRBJ2-2; v_gene: TRBV5-1; abundance: many; d_gene: TRBD1; CDR3aa: CASSRGQPTNTGELFF; CDR3nt: TGCGCCAGCAGCCGGGGACAGCCTACGAACACCGGGGAGCTGTTTTTT
j_gene: TRBJ2-7; v_gene: TRBV7-9; abundance: many; d_gene: NA; CDR3aa: CASSLVEHTYEQYF; CDR3nt: TGTGCCAGCAGCCTAGTAGAGCATACCTACGAGCAGTACTTC
j_gene: TRBJ1-3; v_gene: TRBV19; abundance: many; d_gene: NA; CDR3aa: CASTAAKGNTIYF; CDR3nt: TGTGCCAGTACTGCGGCGAAGGGAAACACCATATATTTT
j_gene: TRBJ1-3; v_gene: TRBV11-1; abundance: many; d_gene: TRBD1; CDR3aa: CASSADGQALSSGNTIYF; CDR3nt: TGTGCCAGCAGCGCCGATGGACAGGCACTAAGCTCTGGAAACACCATATATTTT
j_gene: TRBJ1-1; v_gene: TRBV6-5; abundance: many; d_gene: NA; CDR3aa: CASSPQYFTEAFF; CDR3nt: TGTGCCAGCAGCCCACAATACTTCACTGAAGCTTTCTTT
j_gene: TRBJ2-2; v_gene: TRBV25-1; abundance: few; d_gene: NA; CDR3aa: CASSESWETGELFF; CDR3nt: TGTGCCAGCAGTGAATCTTGGGAAACCGGGGAGCTGTTTTTT
j_gene: TRBJ1-5; v_gene: TRBV3-1; abundance: NA; d_gene: NA; CDR3aa: CASSHRASNQPQHF; CDR3nt: TGTGCCAGCAGCCACAGGGCAAGCAATCAGCCCCAGCATTTT
j_gene: TRBJ1-3; v_gene: TRBV15; abundance: many; d_gene: NA; CDR3aa: CATSRVGVEGNTIYF; CDR3nt: TGTGCCACCAGCAGAGTCGGCGTCGAGGGAAACACCATATATTTT
j_gene: TRBJ1-5; v_gene: TRBV24-1; abundance: NA; d_gene: NA; CDR3aa: CATSDSGADSNQPQHF; CDR3nt: TGTGCCACCAGTGATTCTGGGGCAGATAGCAATCAGCCCCAGCATTTT
j_gene: TRBJ2-5; v_gene: TRBV12-3/TRBV12-4; abundance: many; d_gene: NA; CDR3aa: CASSPEGDETQYF; CDR3nt: TGTGCCAGCAGCCCGGAGGGGGACGAGACCCAGTACTTC
j_gene: TRBJ2-4; v_gene: TRBV29-1; abundance: NA; d_gene: TRBD1; CDR3aa: CSVETGENIQYF; CDR3nt: TGCAGCGTTGAGACAGGGGAGAACATTCAGTACTTC
j_gene: TRBJ2-5; v_gene: TRBV18; abundance: many; d_gene: NA; CDR3aa: CASSPDSPETQYF; CDR3nt: TGTGCCAGCTCACCGGACAGTCCAGAGACCCAGTACTTC
j_gene: TRBJ2-7; v_gene: TRBV5-1; abundance: many; d_gene: NA; CDR3aa: CASSPQGRGYEQYF; CDR3nt: TGCGCCAGCAGTCCCCAGGGCAGGGGCTACGAGCAGTACTTC
j_gene: TRBJ1-1; v_gene: TRBV28; abundance: many; d_gene: NA; CDR3aa: CASSLIGTEAFF; CDR3nt: TGTGCCAGCAGTTTAATTGGCACTGAAGCTTTCTTT
j_gene: TRBJ2-7; v_gene: TRBV6-2/TRBV6-3; abundance: NA; d_gene: NA; CDR3aa: CASTQLSSYEQYF; CDR3nt: TGTGCCAGCACGCAGTTGAGCTCCTACGAGCAGTACTTC
j_gene: TRBJ2-7; v_gene: TRBV28; abundance: NA; d_gene: NA; CDR3aa: CASSPHGDSYEQYF; CDR3nt: TGTGCCAGCAGTCCCCACGGGGACTCCTACGAGCAGTACTTC
j_gene: TRBJ1-1; v_gene: TRBV7-3; abundance: many; d_gene: NA; CDR3aa: CASSFGVMNTEAFF; CDR3nt: TGTGCCAGCAGCTTCGGGGTGATGAACACTGAAGCTTTCTTT
j_gene: TRBJ2-3; v_gene: TRBV9; abundance: few; d_gene: NA; CDR3aa: CASSNTGGTDTQYF; CDR3nt: TGTGCCAGCAGCAACACAGGAGGCACAGATACGCAGTATTTT
j_gene: TRBJ2-4; v_gene: TRBV5-1; abundance: NA; d_gene: NA; CDR3aa: CASSLDVVLAKNIQYF; CDR3nt: TGCGCCAGCAGCTTGGATGTGGTACTAGCCAAAAACATTCAGTACTTC